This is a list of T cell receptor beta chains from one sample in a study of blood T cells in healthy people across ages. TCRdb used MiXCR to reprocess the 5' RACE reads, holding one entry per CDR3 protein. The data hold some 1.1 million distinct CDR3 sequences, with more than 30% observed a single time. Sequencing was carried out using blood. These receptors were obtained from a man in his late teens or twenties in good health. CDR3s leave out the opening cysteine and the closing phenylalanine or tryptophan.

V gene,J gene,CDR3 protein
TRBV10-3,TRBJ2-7,AISDERGELNEQY
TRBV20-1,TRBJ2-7,SAARQGIHYEQY
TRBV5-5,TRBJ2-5,ASSLWLAGGETQY
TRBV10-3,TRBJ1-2,AISESPGGLRYGYT
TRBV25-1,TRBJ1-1,ASSDWGGTEAF
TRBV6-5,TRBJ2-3,ASSYSRFPSTDTQY
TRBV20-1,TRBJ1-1,SARTGGAEAF
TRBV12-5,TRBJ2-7,VSGSLYEQY
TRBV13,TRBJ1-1,ASSFTGYMNTEAF
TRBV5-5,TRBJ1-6,ASSLAIWTVGNSPLH
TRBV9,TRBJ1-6,ASSVSPGQGLGNSPLH
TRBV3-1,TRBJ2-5,ASSQLVGSETQY
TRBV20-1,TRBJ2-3,SAEQGDTDMQY
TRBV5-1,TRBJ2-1,ASSLGRYYNEQF
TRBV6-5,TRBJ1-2,ASGPDDRTQYGYT
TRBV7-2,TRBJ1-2,ASGLFRGATNYGYT
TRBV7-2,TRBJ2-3,ASSRRPPDTQY
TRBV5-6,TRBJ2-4,ASSHREGDGGAKNIQY
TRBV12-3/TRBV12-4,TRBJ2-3,ASSPRGGHSTDTQY
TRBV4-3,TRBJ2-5,ASSQGTRNAQETQY
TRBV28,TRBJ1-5,ASIEGSHRNQPQH
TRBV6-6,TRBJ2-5,ASSSEAQETQY
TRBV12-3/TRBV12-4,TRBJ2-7,ASSPDSRPYEQY